Below are 10 T cell receptor beta chains sequenced from a single sample in a study of blood T cell repertoires in COVID-19. Produced via immunoSEQ multiplex PCR; TCRdb's table is partial and in-frame only. The data contain a few hundred thousand clones, approximately 81% of them singletons. Source material: peripheral blood. These receptors were collected from a man aged 40-50 years with acute or convalescent COVID-19.

The chain carries TRBV7-3 and TRBJ2-3; D may be TRBD2 (6 bases). The CDR3 consists of 16 residues. Trimming took off 2 bases at V and 0 bases at J, with 12 bases between the two ends. Germline lookup yields CDR1 SGHTA and CDR2 FQGTGA. The CDR3 region is CASSLALGGSTDTQYF. Here the CDR3 DNA reads TGTGCCAGCAGCTTAGCCCTGGGGGGTAGCACAGATACGCAGTATTTT.

Here the CDR3 reads CASTQGTIYNSPLHF. CDR3 DNA sequence: TGCGCCAGCACACAAGGGACAATTTATAATTCACCCCTCCACTTT. V and J are TRBV5-1 and TRBJ1-6; TRBD1 is a possible D gene (6 bases). The CDR3 sequence is 15 residues long. V lost 6 bases and J lost 4, with 14 bases in between. From germline, CDR1 is SGHRS and CDR2 YFSETQ.

The rearrangement links TRBV7-6 to TRBJ2-2; TRBD2 agrees at 8 bases. The germline V gene encodes CDR1 SGHVS and CDR2 FNYEAQ. This CDR3 region has 15 residues. The V and J ends lost 4 bases and 1 base, in that order; junction bases with no gene match: 2. Here the CDR3 DNA reads TGTGCCAGCAGCTCAAGCGGGGGGAACACCGGGGAGCTGTTTTTT. Translating gives CASSSSGGNTGELFF.

The genes are TRBV3-1 (or the pseudogene TRBV3-2) and TRBJ2-2, with D perhaps matching TRBD1 (6 bases). The germline CDR1 and CDR2 sequences are LGHDT and YNNKEL (reference sequence). The V gene lost 0 bases and the J gene lost 6 bases, with 14 bases spanning the gap. The CDR3 runs to 16 residues. CDR3 DNA sequence: TGTGCCAGCAGCCAAGATTATATCACAGGGCCCGGGGAGCTGTTTTTT. As protein: CASSQDYITGPGELFF.

There are a few counts of this clone. The chain recombines TRBV5-1 with TRBJ1-3; 11 positions agree with TRBD1. The CDR3 has 18 residues. Germline V gene sequence: CDR1 SGHRS, CDR2 YFSETQ. J lost 5 bases, V lost 0 bases, and 10 bases had no gene match. This CDR3 is CASSLETIGTGGRNTIYF. In DNA, the CDR3 is TGCGCCAGCAGCTTGGAAACTATCGGGACAGGGGGTAGAAACACCATATATTTT.

This clone was counted a few times. The chain carries TRBV5-6 and TRBJ1-2; the D gene is possibly TRBD1 (5 bases). Trimming took 7 bases from V and 8 from J, leaving 27 bases between them. CDR1 and CDR2 (germline): SGHDT, YYEEEE. CDR3 length: 16 residues. CDR3: CASHKVELGRGRGYTF. The DNA for the CDR3 is TGTGCCAGCCATAAGGTGGAGCTGGGAAGGGGTAGGGGCTACACCTTC.

The rearrangement joins TRBV4-2 to TRBJ1-6; D unresolved. Germline-derived CDR1 and CDR2 are LGHNA and YNFKEQ. This CDR3 is 14 amino acids long. V gave up 5 bases and J gave up 6 bases, with 11 bases separating them. Here the CDR3 DNA reads TGTGCCAGCAGCACCCGGACTGCTAATTCACCCCTCCACTTT. It specifies CASSTRTANSPLHF.

The chain's CDR3 is CASSPHPQSQETQYF. The CDR3 DNA sequence: TGTGCCAGCAGCCCCCACCCACAAAGCCAAGAGACCCAGTACTTC. The chain couples TRBV7-9 to TRBJ2-5, with D unresolved. The CDR3 extends over 15 amino acids. Trimming cost V 5 bases and J 1 base, with 14 bases left between them. Germline V gene data show CDR1 as SEHNR and CDR2 as FQNEAQ (reference sequence).

This clone was observed a few times. As DNA, the CDR3 is TGTGCCAGCAGCTTGGGCACAATGAACACTGAAGCTTTCTTT. Residues: CASSLGTMNTEAFF. The rearrangement joins TRBV7-2 to TRBJ1-1; D remains ambiguous. V was clipped by 3 bases and J by 0 bases, with 8 bases between them. The CDR3 has 14 amino acids. The germline CDR1 and CDR2 sequences are SGHTA and FQGNSA.

The V call is TRBV5-1, the J call TRBJ1-6; 8 bases line up with TRBD1. Germline CDR1 is SGHRS and CDR2 is YFSETQ. The CDR3 has 17 amino acids. The ends lost 2 bases at V and 7 bases at J; junction bases unmatched: 11. Here the CDR3 DNA reads TGCGCCAGCAGCTTTAATGGCATGCAGGGGGCGAATTCACCCCTCCACTTT. Translated: CASSFNGMQGANSPLHF.